This TCR beta chain was recovered during a study of technical replicates of blood from a few donors. The method was immunoSEQ multiplex PCR; TCRdb's version includes in-frame clones alone and lacks a portion of them. The sample includes about 80,000 clones, 94% of them seen just once. CDR1 is SGHRS, CDR2 YFSETQ, per germline. V was pared by 2 bases and J by 2 bases, with 6 bases of the junction left unmatched. This CDR3 is built from 15 residues. The chain employs TRBV5-1 and TRBJ2-7; 8 nucleotides align to TRBD1. What was sequenced was T cells isolated from PBMCs. The sequence derives from a human donor in good health. The CDR3 nucleotides are TGCGCCAGCAGCTTCGCCTGGACAGGGCCCTACGAGCAGTACTTC. Encoded protein: CASSFAWTGPYEQYF. The whole variable domain, filled in from reference TRBV5-1 and TRBJ2-7, reads KAGVTQTPRYLIKTRGQQVTLSCSPISGHRSVSWYQQTPGQGLQFLFEYFSETQRNKGNFPGRFSGRQFSNSRSEMNVSTLELGDSALYLCASSFAWTGPYEQYFGPGTRLTVT.